This TCR beta chain is drawn from a study of cytomegalovirus exposure and HLA in healthy donors. Losses at the gene ends were 3 bases for V and 4 bases for J; bases not matched to a gene: 6. The CDR3 has 15 amino acids. Germline V gene sequence: CDR1 SQVTM, CDR2 ANQGSEA. The PCR ran on 60 Vbeta and 13 Jbeta primers. Profiling relied on immunoSEQ multiplex PCR, and the TCRdb table lists in-frame clones only, not all of them. The sample records 150,000 to 200,000 clones, 80% being singletons. The sequenced material came from PBMCs. This sequence joins TRBV29-1 and TRBJ2-5; 12 positions agree with TRBD1. The clonotype comes from a man aged 18 to 35 in good health and CMV-seropositive. CDR3 nucleotides: TGCAGCGTTGAGAAAGGGACAGGGGGCGGAGAGACCCAGTACTTC. Translation gives CSVEKGTGGGETQYF.